The 5 T cell receptor beta chains in this list originate from one sample, sequenced in a study of shared clonotypes between healthy human individuals. The data were produced by immunoSEQ multiplex PCR, yet TCRdb's version contains in-frame clones alone and is incomplete. Here the sample spans some 900,000 clones, less than 85% being singletons. The sample consisted of memory CD4+ T cells sorted from blood. Subset specified: CD45RA-negative fraction. The receptors were sampled from a man aged 18 to 30 in good health.

This clone was detected once. V usage is TRBV6-5 and J usage is TRBJ2-7; D is undetermined. CDR3 length equals 14 residues. In germline, CDR1 is MNHEY, CDR2 SVGAGI. V lost 1 base to trimming and J lost 3 bases, with 10 bases between them. For the CDR3, the DNA is TGTGCCAGCAGTTACTTTTTAAACAGCTACGAGCAGTACTTC. It specifies CASSYFLNSYEQYF.

J is TRBJ2-4 and V is TRBV19; D is unclear. Germline CDR1 LNHDA, CDR2 SQIVND (reference sequence). CDR3 length: 15 amino acids. V was pared by 7 bases and J by 0 bases, with 13 bases between. CDR3 in amino acids: CASMASFRAKNIQYF. CDR3 bases: TGTGCCAGTATGGCGTCATTCAGAGCCAAAAACATTCAGTACTTC.

This sequence joins TRBV28 and TRBJ1-6; a possible D gene is TRBD1 (5 bases). V was clipped by 3 bases and J by 8 bases, with 14 bases between them. Germline values: CDR1 MDHEN, CDR2 SYDVKM. The CDR3 covers 15 residues. DNA for the CDR3: TGTGCCAGCAGTTTTGGGCAGGGATCATATTCACCCCTCCACTTT. It yields the protein CASSFGQGSYSPLHF.

The chain recombines TRBV19 with TRBJ1-6, with 9 bases identical to TRBD1. Trimming cost V 5 bases and J 5 bases; bases outside gene matches: 16. The length of the CDR3 is 19 residues. The V gene's germline CDR1 is LNHDA and CDR2 SQIVND (reference sequence). The chain's CDR3 is CASSPTGTGLFSNNSPLHF. In DNA, the CDR3 is TGTGCCAGTAGTCCAACCGGGACAGGGCTATTCTCGAATAATTCACCCCTCCACTTT.

V usage is TRBV11-2 and J usage is TRBJ1-1, with 8 bases that match TRBD1. The CDR3 contains 14 residues. V lost 0 bases, J lost 9 bases, and 6 bases stayed unmatched. CDR1 SGHAT and CDR2 FQNNGV come from the germline V gene. The CDR3 coding sequence is TGTGCCAGCAGCTTAGATAGCAGGGGGCAGAAAGCTTTCTTT. This encodes CASSLDSRGQKAFF.